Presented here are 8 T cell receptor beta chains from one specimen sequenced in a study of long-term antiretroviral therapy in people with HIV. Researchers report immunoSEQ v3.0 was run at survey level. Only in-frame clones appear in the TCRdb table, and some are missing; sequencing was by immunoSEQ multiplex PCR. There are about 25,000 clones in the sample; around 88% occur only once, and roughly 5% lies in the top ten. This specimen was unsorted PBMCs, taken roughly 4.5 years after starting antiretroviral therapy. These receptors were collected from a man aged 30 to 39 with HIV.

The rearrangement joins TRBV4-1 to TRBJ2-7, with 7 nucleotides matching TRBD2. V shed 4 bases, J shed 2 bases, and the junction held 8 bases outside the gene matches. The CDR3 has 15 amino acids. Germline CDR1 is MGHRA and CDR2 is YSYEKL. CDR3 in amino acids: CASSLESSGAYEQYF. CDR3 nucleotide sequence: TGCGCCAGCAGCCTGGAGTCTAGCGGAGCCTACGAGCAGTACTTC.

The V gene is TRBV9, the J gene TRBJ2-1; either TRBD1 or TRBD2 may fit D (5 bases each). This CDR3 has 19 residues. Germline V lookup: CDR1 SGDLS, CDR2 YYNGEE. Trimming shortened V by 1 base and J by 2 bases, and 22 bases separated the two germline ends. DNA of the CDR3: TGTGCCAGCAGCGTATCGGCACAGAGTCTTGGGGGTGCCTACAATGAGCAGTTCTTC. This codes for CASSVSAQSLGGAYNEQFF. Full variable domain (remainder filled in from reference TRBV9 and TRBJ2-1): DSGVTQTPKHLITATGQRVTLRCSPRSGDLSVYWYQQSLDQGLQFLIQYYNGEERAKGNILERFSAQQFPDLHSELNLSSLELGDSALYFCASSVSAQSLGGAYNEQFFGPGTRLTVL.

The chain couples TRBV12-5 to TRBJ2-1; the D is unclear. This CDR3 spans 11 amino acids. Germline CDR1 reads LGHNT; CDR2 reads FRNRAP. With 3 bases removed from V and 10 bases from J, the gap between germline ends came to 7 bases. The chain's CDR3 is CASGFSVEQFF. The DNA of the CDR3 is TGTGCTAGTGGTTTTTCTGTCGAGCAGTTCTTC.

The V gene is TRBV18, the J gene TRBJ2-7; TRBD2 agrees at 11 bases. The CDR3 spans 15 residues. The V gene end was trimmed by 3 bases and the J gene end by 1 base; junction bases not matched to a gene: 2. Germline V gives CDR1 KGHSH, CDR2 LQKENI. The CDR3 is CASSPGLAASYEQYF. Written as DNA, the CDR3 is TGTGCCAGCTCACCGGGACTAGCGGCTTCCTACGAGCAGTACTTC.

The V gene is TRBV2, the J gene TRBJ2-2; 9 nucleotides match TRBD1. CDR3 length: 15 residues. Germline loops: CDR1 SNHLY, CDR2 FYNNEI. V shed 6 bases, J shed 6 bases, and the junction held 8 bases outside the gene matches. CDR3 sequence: CASRTDRGVPGELFF. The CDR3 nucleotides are TGTGCCAGCAGGACCGACAGGGGGGTGCCCGGGGAGCTGTTTTTT.

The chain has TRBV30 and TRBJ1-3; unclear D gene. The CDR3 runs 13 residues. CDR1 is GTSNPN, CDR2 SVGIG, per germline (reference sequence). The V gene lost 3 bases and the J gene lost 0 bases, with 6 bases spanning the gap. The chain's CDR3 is CAWSHNSGNTIYF. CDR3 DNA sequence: TGTGCCTGGAGCCACAACTCTGGAAACACCATATATTTT. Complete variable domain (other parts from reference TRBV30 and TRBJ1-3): SQTIHQWPATLVQPVGSPLSLECTVEGTSNPNLYWYRQAAGRGLQLLFYSVGIGQISSEVPQNLSASRPQDRQFILSSKKLLLSDSGFYLCAWSHNSGNTIYFGEGSWLTVV.

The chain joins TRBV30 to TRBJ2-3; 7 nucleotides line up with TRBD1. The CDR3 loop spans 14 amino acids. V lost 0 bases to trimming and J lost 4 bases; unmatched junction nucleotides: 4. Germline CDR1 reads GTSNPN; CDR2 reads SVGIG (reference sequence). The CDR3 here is CAWSVGGVPDTQYF. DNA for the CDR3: TGTGCCTGGAGTGTAGGGGGCGTTCCAGATACGCAGTATTTT.

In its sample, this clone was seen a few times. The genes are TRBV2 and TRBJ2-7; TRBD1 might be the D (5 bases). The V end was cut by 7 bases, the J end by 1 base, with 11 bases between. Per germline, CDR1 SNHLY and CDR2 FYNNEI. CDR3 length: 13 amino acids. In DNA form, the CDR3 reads TGTGCCAGCACCCTAAGGGGTTCCTACGAGCAGTACTTC. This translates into CASTLRGSYEQYF. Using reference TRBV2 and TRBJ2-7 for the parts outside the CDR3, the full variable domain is EPEVTQTPSHQVTQMGQEVILRCVPISNHLYFYWYRQILGQKVEFLVSFYNNEISEKSEIFDDQFSVERPDGSNFTLKIRSTKLEDSAMYFCASTLRGSYEQYFGPGTRLTVT.